The 6 T cell receptor beta chains in this list originate from one sample, sequenced in a study of tissue T cells after allogeneic stem cell transplantation. Time point in this sample: mouse harvest day 14 after allogeneic transplant. Tail vein injection delivered 10^7 T-cell-depleted bone marrow cells and 10^6 splenic CD5+ T cells. Here immunoSEQ multiplex PCR was the method, and the copy in TCRdb shows in-frame clones only, minus some. The table lists some 4,500 clones, over 40% of them singletons, with roughly 15% in the top ten. Sequenced: gut tissue. These receptor sequences come from a female BALB/c mouse given C57BL/6 T cells with graft-versus-host disease after an allogeneic hematopoietic cell transplant.

Notes on this clone: The gene symbols are mouse symbols. The CDR3 end is not reached by the read, which stops 1 residue before it; the germline J gene fills it in. The gene calls are TRBV12-1 and TRBJ2-5, with TRBD2 matching over 8 bases. Trimming took 4 bases from V and 5 from J; bases not matched to a gene: 4. Germline CDR1 and CDR2: SGHSN and HYEKVE. This CDR3 region has 13 residues. The DNA read from the CDR3 is TGTGCCAGCTCCCGGACTGGGAGAGACACCCAGTAC. Its translation is CASSRTGRDTQY. The full CDR3 sequence reads CASSRTGRDTQYF.

A remark on this clone: Mouse germline and gene names are used. Coverage ceases 1 residue before the CDR3 finishes, and the germline J gene fills in the end. V is TRBV15 and J is TRBJ1-1; D uncertain. V gave up 3 bases and J gave up 7 bases, with 6 bases separating them. This CDR3 is 11 amino acids long. Germline V gene sequence: CDR1 SGHND, CDR2 FRSKSL. The CDR3 sequence is CASSLGKEVFF. The CDR3 DNA, read in part, is TGTGCCAGCAGTTTGGGCAAAGAAGTCTTC.

Judged by abundance, this clone is medium-sized (0.01 to 0.1%). The germline and genes are mouse ones. The DNA ends 1 residue before the CDR3 does, and the rest of the CDR3 is filled in from the germline J gene. The V and J genes are TRBV26 and TRBJ1-2; a weak D match, TRBD1 (6 bases). Per germline, CDR1 KGHPV and CDR2 FQNQEV (reference sequence). V gave up 7 bases and J gave up 0 bases, with 9 bases separating them. This CDR3 has 13 residues. The sequenced CDR3 bases are TGTGCCAGCACCAGGACAGCAAACTCCGACTACACC. Translating gives CASTRTANSDYT. The entire CDR3 sequence reads CASTRTANSDYTF.

This clone was detected a few times. All gene names here are mouse names. The CDR3 is cut off 1 residue early in the read; its end comes from the germline J gene. The V and J genes are TRBV16 and TRBJ1-1; 10 nucleotides match TRBD1. The CDR3 runs to 14 residues. Trimming took 5 bases from V and 3 from J; bases not matched to a gene: 3. CDR1 is SGHSA, CDR2 FRNQAP, per germline. The part of the CDR3 DNA that was read is TGTGCAAGCAGCCTCGGGACAGGGGACACAGAAGTCTTC. This gives the protein CASSLGTGDTEVF. The whole CDR3 region reads CASSLGTGDTEVFF.

A remark on this clone: The gene symbols are mouse symbols. Sequencing ends 1 residue short of the CDR3 end; the germline J gene provides the rest. The rearrangement links TRBV23 to TRBJ2-3; TRBD1, the D gene given by the table, was not confirmed from the DNA. The CDR3 contains 12 residues. Germline loops: CDR1 KGHTA, CDR2 FQNQQP. CDR3 bases read: TGCTCCAGCAGACAGGGTGCAGAAACGCTGTAT. Its translation is CSSRQGAETLY. The whole CDR3 region reads CSSRQGAETLYF.

Comment on this clone: Gene and germline names: mouse. The read falls 1 residue short of the CDR3 end, and the missing part is taken from the germline J gene. This chain joins TRBV12-1 and TRBJ2-5; 11 positions agree with TRBD1. Germline V gives CDR1 SGHSN, CDR2 HYEKVE. The CDR3 has 14 amino acids. V gave up 2 bases and J gave up 6 bases; unmatched junction bases: 3. Here the CDR3 reads CASSPDRGRDTQYF. Incomplete CDR3 DNA: TGTGCCAGCTCTCCGGACAGGGGGCGGGACACCCAGTAC.